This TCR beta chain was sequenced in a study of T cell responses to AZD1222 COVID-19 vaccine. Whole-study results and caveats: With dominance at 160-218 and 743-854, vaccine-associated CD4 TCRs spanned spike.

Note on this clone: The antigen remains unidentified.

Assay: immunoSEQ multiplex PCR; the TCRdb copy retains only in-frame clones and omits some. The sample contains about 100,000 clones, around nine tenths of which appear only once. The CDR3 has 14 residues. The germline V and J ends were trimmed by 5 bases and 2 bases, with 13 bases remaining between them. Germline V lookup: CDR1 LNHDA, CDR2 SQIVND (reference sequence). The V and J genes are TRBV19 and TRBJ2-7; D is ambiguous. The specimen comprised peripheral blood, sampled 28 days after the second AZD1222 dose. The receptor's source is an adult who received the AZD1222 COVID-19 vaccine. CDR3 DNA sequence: TGTGCCAGTAGTGGCGCATTGGGAACCTACGAGCAGTACTTC. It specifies CASSGALGTYEQYF.